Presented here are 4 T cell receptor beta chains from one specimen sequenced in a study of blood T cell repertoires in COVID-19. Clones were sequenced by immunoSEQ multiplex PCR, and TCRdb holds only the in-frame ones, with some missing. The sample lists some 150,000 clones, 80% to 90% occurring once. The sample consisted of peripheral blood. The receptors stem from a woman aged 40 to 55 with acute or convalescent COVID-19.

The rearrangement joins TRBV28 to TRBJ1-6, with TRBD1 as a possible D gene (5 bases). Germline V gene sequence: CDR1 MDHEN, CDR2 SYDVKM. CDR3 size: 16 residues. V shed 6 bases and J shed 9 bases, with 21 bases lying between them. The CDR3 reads CASRVENQGLRSPLHF. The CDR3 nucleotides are TGTGCCAGCAGGGTAGAGAATCAGGGTTTACGTTCACCCCTCCACTTT.

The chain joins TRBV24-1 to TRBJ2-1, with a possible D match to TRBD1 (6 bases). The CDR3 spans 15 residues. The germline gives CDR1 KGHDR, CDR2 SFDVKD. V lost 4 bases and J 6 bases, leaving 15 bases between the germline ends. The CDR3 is CATSEPTGMGNEQFF. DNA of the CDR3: TGTGCCACCAGTGAACCTACAGGGATGGGCAATGAGCAGTTCTTC.

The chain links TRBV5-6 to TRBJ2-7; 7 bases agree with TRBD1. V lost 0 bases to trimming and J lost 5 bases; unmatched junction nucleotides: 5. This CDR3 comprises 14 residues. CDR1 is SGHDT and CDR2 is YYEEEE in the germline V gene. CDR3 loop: CASSLGTGLHEQYF. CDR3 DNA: TGTGCCAGCAGCTTGGGGACAGGTTTGCACGAGCAGTACTTC.

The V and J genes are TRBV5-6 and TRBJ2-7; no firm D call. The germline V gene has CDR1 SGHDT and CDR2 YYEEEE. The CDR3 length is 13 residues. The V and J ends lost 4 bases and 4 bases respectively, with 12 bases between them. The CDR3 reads CASSLGRAYEQYF. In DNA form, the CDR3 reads TGTGCCAGCAGCCTGGGAAGAGCTTACGAGCAGTACTTC.